What follows are 10 T cell receptor beta chains derived from one specimen sequenced in a study of naive and memory T cell subsets. Notes on the study in general: A few larger clonotypes appeared in naive repertoires, especially CD8, possibly memory cells re-expressing CD45RA.

Two oligonucleotides, mixed equimolar, formed the beta constant-region primer covering TRBC1 and TRBC2. The ligated cDNA underwent four PCR rounds using SP2 and nested alpha and beta constant-region primers. TCRdb re-analysed the UMI-ligation and nested PCR reads in MiXCR, keeping a single row per CDR3 protein. This table has roughly 100,000 distinct CDR3 sequences, around 15% appearing once. The antigens these receptors bind are not known. Specimen: naive CD8+ T cells from blood. These receptors were collected from a human donor in good health.

The chain employs TRBV7-8 and TRBJ1-6; weak D call: TRBD1 (6 bases). The V and J ends lost 5 bases and 8 bases respectively, with 16 bases between them. CDR1 and CDR2 from the germline V gene are SGHVS and FQNEAQ. The CDR3 runs 15 residues. CDR3 sequence reads: CASSVQRDTYSPLHF. The DNA for the CDR3 is TGTGCCAGCAGCGTTCAGAGGGACACTTATTCACCCCTCCACTTT.

This clonotype was recorded a few times. The gene calls are TRBV30 and TRBJ2-1, with TRBD1 matching over 7 bases. This CDR3 has 15 residues. V gave up 1 base and J gave up 0 bases; unmatched junction bases: 3. Germline V lookup: CDR1 GTSNPN, CDR2 SVGIG (reference sequence). The CDR3 sequence is CAWSEGASSYNEQFF. The CDR3 region has the DNA TGTGCCTGGAGTGAGGGGGCGAGCTCCTACAATGAGCAGTTCTTC.

CDR3 region: CASSSLAGAETQYF. The CDR3 DNA reads TGTGCCAGCAGCTCGCTCGCGGGGGCAGAGACCCAGTACTTC. V gene TRBV7-9 combines with J gene TRBJ2-5; perhaps TRBD2 as D (7 bases). CDR1 is SEHNR and CDR2 is FQNEAQ in the germline V gene (reference sequence). The CDR3 consists of 14 residues. V lost 4 bases to trimming and J lost 4 bases, with 13 bases between them. The variable domain in full, completed from reference TRBV7-9 and TRBJ2-5, reads DTGVSQNPRHKITKRGQNVTFRCDPISEHNRLYWYRQTLGQGPEFLTYFQNEAQLEKSRLLSDRFSAERPKGSFSTLEIQRTEQGDSAMYLCASSSLAGAETQYFGPGTRLLVL.

DNA for the CDR3: TGTGCCAGCAGTAGGGGGGGGTACGAGCAGTACTTC. This encodes CASSRGGYEQYF. V usage is TRBV6-1 and J usage is TRBJ2-7; a weak D match, TRBD2 (7 bases). The V gene's germline CDR1 is MNHNS and CDR2 SASEGT. V was clipped by 5 bases and J by 4 bases, with 9 bases between them. There are 12 residues in the CDR3.

The CDR3 bases are TGTGCCAGCAGCTGGGGACAGCCGGATCAGCCCCAGCATTTT. Translating gives CASSWGQPDQPQHF. This chain joins TRBV12-3 or TRBV12-4 and TRBJ1-5, with 7 nucleotides matching TRBD1. The CDR3 extends over 14 amino acids. V was pared by 6 bases and J by 5 bases, with 7 bases of the junction left unmatched.

This clonotype was counted many times. The chain uses TRBV29-1 and TRBJ2-1; 9 bases match TRBD2. In germline, CDR1 is SQVTM, CDR2 ANQGSEA. This CDR3 contains 11 residues. V gave up 3 bases and J gave up 15 bases; unmatched junction bases: 6. CDR3 coding DNA: TGCAGCGTTGACCCTAGCGGGGTGCTGTTCTTC. Residues: CSVDPSGVLFF.

The table lists this clonotype with a few counts. V is TRBV15 and J is TRBJ2-1; D is unresolved. There are 14 residues in the CDR3. V gave up 5 bases and J gave up 7 bases, with 15 bases separating them. Germline V gene data show CDR1 as LNHNV and CDR2 as YYDKDF (reference sequence). CDR3 DNA sequence: TGTGCCACCAGCGCCAGGTTTTTAGGGAATGAGCAGTTCTTC. This codes for CATSARFLGNEQFF.

This clonotype came up many times. The chain couples TRBV4-3 to TRBJ2-1, with D unresolved. V lost 1 base and J 9 bases, leaving 10 bases between the germline ends. Germline V gives CDR1 LGHNA, CDR2 YSLEER. The CDR3 runs 13 residues. For the CDR3, the DNA is TGCGCCAGCAGCCAAGTTCGAGGTAGTGAGCAGTTCTTC. It translates to CASSQVRGSEQFF.

This clonotype was counted only a few times. The chain couples TRBV4-3 to TRBJ2-1, with a possible D match to TRBD2 (5 bases). This CDR3 region has 13 residues. V was shortened by 0 bases and J by 12 bases, with 12 bases between the two germline ends. The V gene's germline CDR1 is LGHNA and CDR2 YSLEER. CDR3 region: CASSQDGPSGQFF. Here the CDR3 DNA reads TGCGCCAGCAGCCAAGATGGGCCAAGCGGGCAGTTCTTC.

In its sample, this clonotype was seen a few times. CDR3 sequence: CASSSRLAGERMGEQYF. CDR3 coding DNA: TGTGCCAGCAGCTCGAGACTAGCGGGAGAAAGGATGGGCGAGCAGTACTTC. The V call is TRBV7-2, the J call TRBJ2-7, with 12 bases aligning to TRBD2. The CDR3 is 17 residues long. The V gene end was trimmed by 4 bases and the J gene end by 6 bases; junction bases not matched to a gene: 13. Germline V gives CDR1 SGHTA, CDR2 FQGNSA.